The clone carrying this T cell receptor beta chain was seen a few times. What it recognizes is unknown. Blood, whole and unfractionated, served as the source for total RNA extraction. The data were obtained in a study of human T cells and chemical hapten exposure. TCRdb re-called the 5' RACE reads through MiXCR, storing one row per CDR3 protein. Among 100,000 to 120,000 distinct CDR3 sequences listed, around a fifth were seen once. The CDR3 runs 15 residues. Germline V gene lookup returns CDR1 DFQATT and CDR2 SNEGSKA (reference sequence). V gave up 0 bases and J gave up 6 bases; unmatched junction bases: 9. The study's findings and limits: DPC sensitization left the count of TCRs above 1 in 1000 unchanged.

The chain links TRBV20-1 to TRBJ2-7; TRBD2 aligns across 9 bases. The receptor comes from a human donor in good health. The DNA for the CDR3 is TGCAGTGCTAGAGATGGCGGGGGGGCTTTAGGCGAGCAGTACTTC. It codes for CSARDGGGALGEQYF.